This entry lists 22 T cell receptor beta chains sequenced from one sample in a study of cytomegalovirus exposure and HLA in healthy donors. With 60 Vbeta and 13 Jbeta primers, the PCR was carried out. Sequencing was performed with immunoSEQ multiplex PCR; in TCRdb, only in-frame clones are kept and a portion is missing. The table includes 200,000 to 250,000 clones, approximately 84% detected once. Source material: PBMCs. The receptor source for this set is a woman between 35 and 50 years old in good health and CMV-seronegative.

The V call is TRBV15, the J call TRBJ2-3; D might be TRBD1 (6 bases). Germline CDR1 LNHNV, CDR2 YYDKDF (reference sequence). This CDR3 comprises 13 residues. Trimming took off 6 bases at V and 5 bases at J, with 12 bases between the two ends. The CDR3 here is CATSLAGVDTQYF. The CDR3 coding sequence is TGTGCCACCAGTTTGGCAGGGGTAGATACGCAGTATTTT.

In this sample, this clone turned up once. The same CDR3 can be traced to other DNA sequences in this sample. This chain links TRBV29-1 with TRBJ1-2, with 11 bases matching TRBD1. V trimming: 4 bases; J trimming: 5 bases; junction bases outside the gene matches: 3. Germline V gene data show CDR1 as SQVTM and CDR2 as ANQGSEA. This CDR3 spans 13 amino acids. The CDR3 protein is CSVAGTGGYGYTF. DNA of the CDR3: TGCAGCGTTGCCGGGACAGGGGGGTATGGCTACACCTTC.

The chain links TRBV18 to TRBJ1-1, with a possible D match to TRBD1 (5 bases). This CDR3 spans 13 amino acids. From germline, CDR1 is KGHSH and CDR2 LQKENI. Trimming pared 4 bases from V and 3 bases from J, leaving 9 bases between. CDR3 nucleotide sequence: TGTGCCAGCTCACAGGGGATGGACACTGAAGCTTTCTTT. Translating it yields CASSQGMDTEAFF.

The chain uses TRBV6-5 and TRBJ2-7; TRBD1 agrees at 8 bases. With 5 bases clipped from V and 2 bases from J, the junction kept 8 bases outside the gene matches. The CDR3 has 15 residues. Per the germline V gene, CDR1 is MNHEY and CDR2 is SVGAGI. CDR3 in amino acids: CASSTRQGIPYEQYF. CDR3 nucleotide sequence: TGTGCCAGCAGTACCCGACAGGGGATTCCCTACGAGCAGTACTTC.

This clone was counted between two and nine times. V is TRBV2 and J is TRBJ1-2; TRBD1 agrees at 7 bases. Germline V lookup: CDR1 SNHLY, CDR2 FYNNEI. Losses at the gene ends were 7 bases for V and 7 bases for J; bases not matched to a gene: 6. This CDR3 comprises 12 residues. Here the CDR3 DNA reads TGTGCCAGCACTCAAGACAGGGCTGGCTACACCTTC. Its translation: CASTQDRAGYTF.

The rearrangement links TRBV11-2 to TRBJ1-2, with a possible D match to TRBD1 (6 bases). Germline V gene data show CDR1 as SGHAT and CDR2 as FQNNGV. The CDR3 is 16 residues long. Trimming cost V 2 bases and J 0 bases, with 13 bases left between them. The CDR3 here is CASSLSWGQANYGYTF. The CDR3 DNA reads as TGTGCCAGCAGCTTATCATGGGGACAAGCTAACTATGGCTACACCTTC.

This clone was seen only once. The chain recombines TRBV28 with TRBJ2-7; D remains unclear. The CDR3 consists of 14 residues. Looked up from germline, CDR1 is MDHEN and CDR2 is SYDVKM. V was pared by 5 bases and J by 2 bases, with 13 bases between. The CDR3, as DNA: TGTGCCAGCAGTACGCGCGGCCTACCCTACGAGCAGTACTTC. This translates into CASSTRGLPYEQYF. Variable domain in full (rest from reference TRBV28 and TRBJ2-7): DVKVTQSSRYLVKRTGEKVFLECVQDMDHENMFWYRQDPGLGLRLIYFSYDVKMKEKGDIPEGYSVSREKKERFSLILESASTNQTSMYLCASSTRGLPYEQYFGPGTRLTVT.

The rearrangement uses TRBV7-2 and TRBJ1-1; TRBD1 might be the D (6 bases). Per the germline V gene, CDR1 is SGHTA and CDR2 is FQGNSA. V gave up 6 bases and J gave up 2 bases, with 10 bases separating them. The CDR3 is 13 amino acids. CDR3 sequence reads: CASSSQGNTEAFF. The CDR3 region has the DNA TGTGCCAGCAGTTCACAGGGAAACACTGAAGCTTTCTTT.

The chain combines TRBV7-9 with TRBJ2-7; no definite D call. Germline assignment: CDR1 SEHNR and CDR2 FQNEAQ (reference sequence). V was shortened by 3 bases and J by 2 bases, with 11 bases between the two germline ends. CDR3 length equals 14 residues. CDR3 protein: CASSFPSDAYEQYF. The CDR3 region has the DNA TGTGCCAGCAGCTTTCCAAGCGACGCCTACGAGCAGTACTTC.

The chain's CDR3 is CASSTSTGTSGGHNYEQYF. CDR3 in DNA: TGCGCCAGCAGCACAAGCACCGGGACTAGCGGGGGACACAACTACGAGCAGTACTTC. The rearrangement joins TRBV5-1 to TRBJ2-7, with 14 nucleotides matching TRBD2. CDR3 length: 19 amino acids. V was pared by 4 bases and J by 3 bases, with 15 bases of the junction left unmatched. The V gene's germline CDR1 is SGHRS and CDR2 YFSETQ.

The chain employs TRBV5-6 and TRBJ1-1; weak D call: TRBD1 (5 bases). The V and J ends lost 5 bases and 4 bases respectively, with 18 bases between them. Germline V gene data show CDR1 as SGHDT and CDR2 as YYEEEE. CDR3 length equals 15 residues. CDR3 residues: CASSSPGREGTEAFF. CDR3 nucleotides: TGTGCCAGCAGTTCCCCGGGCAGGGAGGGCACTGAAGCTTTCTTT.

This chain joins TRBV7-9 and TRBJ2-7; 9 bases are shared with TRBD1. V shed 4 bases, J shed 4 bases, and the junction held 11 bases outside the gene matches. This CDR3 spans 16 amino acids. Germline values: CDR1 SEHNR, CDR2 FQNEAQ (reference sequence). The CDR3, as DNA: TGTGCCAGCAGCTCCTTTACGACAGGGGGGACTTACGAGCAGTACTTC. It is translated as CASSSFTTGGTYEQYF.

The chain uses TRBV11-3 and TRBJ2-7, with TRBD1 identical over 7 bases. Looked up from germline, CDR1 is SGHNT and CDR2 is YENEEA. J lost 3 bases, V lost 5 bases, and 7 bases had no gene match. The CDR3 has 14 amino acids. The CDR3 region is CASSPGTEIYEQYF. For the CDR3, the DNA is TGTGCCAGCAGCCCTGGGACAGAGATCTACGAGCAGTACTTC.

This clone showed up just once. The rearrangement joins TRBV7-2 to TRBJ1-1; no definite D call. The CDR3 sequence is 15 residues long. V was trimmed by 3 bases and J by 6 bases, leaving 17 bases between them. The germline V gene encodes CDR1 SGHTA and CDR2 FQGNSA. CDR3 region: CASSFLTGSRSEAFF. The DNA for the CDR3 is TGTGCCAGCAGCTTCCTTACCGGTTCGAGGTCTGAAGCTTTCTTT. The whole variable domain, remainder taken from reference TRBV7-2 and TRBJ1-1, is GAGVSQSPSNKVTEKGKDVELRCDPISGHTALYWYRQSLGQGLEFLIYFQGNSAPDKSGLPSDRFSAERTGGSVSTLTIQRTQQEDSAVYLCASSFLTGSRSEAFFGQGTRLTVV.

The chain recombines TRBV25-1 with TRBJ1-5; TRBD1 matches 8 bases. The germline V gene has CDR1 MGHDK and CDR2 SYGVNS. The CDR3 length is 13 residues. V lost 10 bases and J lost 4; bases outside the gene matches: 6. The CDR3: CATTGTGNQPQHF. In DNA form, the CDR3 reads TGTGCCACCACCGGGACAGGAAATCAGCCCCAGCATTTT.

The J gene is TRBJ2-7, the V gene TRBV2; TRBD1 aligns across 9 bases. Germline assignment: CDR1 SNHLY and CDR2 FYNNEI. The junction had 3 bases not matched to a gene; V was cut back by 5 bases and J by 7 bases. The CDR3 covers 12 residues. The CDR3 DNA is TGTGCCAGCAGTTTGGACAGGGGTGAGCAGTACTTC. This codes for CASSLDRGEQYF. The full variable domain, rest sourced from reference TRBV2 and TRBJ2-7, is EPEVTQTPSHQVTQMGQEVILRCVPISNHLYFYWYRQILGQKVEFLVSFYNNEISEKSEIFDDQFSVERPDGSNFTLKIRSTKLEDSAMYFCASSLDRGEQYFGPGTRLTVT.

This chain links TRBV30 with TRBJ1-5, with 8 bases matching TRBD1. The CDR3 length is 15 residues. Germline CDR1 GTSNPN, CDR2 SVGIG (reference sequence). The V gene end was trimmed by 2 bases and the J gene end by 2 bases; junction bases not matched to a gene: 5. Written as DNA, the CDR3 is TGTGCCTGGAGTCCCCTGGACAGGGGCAATCAGCCCCAGCATTTT. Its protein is CAWSPLDRGNQPQHF.

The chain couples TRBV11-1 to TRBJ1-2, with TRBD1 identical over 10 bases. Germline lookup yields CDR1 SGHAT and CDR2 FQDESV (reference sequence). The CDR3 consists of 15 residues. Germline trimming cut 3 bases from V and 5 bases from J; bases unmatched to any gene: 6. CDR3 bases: TGTGCCAGCAGCTTCGCCGGGACAGGGGCGTATGGCTACACCTTC. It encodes CASSFAGTGAYGYTF.

The CDR3 coding sequence is TGTGCCAGCAGCCCCCCGACTAGCGGAGTCATCGAGCAGTACTTC. It codes for CASSPPTSGVIEQYF. J is TRBJ2-7 and V is TRBV28; 9 bases align to TRBD2. The V gene's germline CDR1 is MDHEN and CDR2 SYDVKM. The CDR3 covers 15 residues. The J segment lost 6 bases and the V segment lost 6 bases, leaving 12 bases of the junction unmatched.

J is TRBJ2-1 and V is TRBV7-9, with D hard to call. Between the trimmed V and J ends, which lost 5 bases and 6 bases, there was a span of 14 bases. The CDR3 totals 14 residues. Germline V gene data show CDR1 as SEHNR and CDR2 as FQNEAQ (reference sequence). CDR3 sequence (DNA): TGTGCCAGCAGCCTGGTACGAGCCCCCAATGAGCAGTTCTTC. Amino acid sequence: CASSLVRAPNEQFF.

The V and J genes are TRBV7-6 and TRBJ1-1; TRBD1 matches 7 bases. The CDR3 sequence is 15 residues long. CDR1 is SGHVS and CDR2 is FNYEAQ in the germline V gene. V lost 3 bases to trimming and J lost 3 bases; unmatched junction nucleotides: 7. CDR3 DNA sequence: TGTGCCAGCAGCTTGGCGACAGGGACCTACACTGAAGCTTTCTTT. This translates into CASSLATGTYTEAFF.

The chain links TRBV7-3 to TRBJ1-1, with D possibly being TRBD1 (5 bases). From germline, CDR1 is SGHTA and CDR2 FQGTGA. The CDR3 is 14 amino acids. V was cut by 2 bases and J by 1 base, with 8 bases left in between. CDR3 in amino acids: CASSLEDTNTEAFF. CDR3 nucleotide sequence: TGTGCCAGCAGCTTAGAGGACACGAACACTGAAGCTTTCTTT.